The rows below give T cell receptor beta chains drawn from one sample of a study of beta chain features in type 1 diabetes. Profiled with immunoSEQ multiplex PCR; TCRdb holds only in-frame clones, not every one. The table shows over 150,000 clones, with approximately 8.4% occurring only once. Sequencing used central memory CD4+ T cells from blood. These receptors all stem from a man aged 18-30 years with type 1 diabetes. CDR3s include the opening cysteine and the closing phenylalanine or tryptophan. The order of the fields is CDR3 DNA, CDR3 protein, D gene, J gene, V gene, clone size. The D gene is left open where the match is weak. Clone size, where shown, is once, few, many, or a class for clones that have expanded.

TGTGCCAGCAGCCCTCCACAGGGGTGGGGGGGCTACACCTTC CASSPPQGWGGYTF TRBD1 TRBJ1-2 TRBV4-2 .
TGTGCCAGCAGTTACCAAAGCGTATCCCTCTCCTACGAGCAGTACTTC CASSYQSVSLSYEQYF . TRBJ2-7 TRBV6-5 few
TGTGCCAGCAGCGATACTAGCGGGAGAGCCAATGAGCAGTTCTTC CASSDTSGRANEQFF TRBD2 TRBJ2-1 TRBV9 few
TGTGCCAGCAGCTTTGGCGGGTCGAACACCGGGGAGCTGTTTTTT CASSFGGSNTGELFF . TRBJ2-2 TRBV7-2 few
TGTGCCAGCAGTTTGGAGACGCCCGGCGATACGCAGTATTTT CASSLETPGDTQYF . TRBJ2-3 TRBV27 few
TGTGCCAGCAGGGGACAGGGTATCGGGTACGAGCAGTACTTC CASRGQGIGYEQYF TRBD1 TRBJ2-7 TRBV28 many
TGTGCCACTCACGGGACAGCCTACACCGGGGAGCTGTTTTTT CATHGTAYTGELFF TRBD1 TRBJ2-2 TRBV7-9 .
TGTGCCAGCAGGCTTGGGGCGGGGCCCCTGGGAACCCAGTACTTC CASRLGAGPLGTQYF . TRBJ2-5 TRBV5-6 few
TGTGCCAGTAGACGGTCTATTCTCTATGGCTACACCTTC CASRRSILYGYTF . TRBJ1-2 TRBV19 few
TGTGCCAGCAGTTTATTTAGGACAGGGACCTACGAGCAGTACTTC CASSLFRTGTYEQYF TRBD1 TRBJ2-7 TRBV28 .
TGTGCCAGCTCACCTCAGACTAGCTCCCGGAGCTCCTACAATGAGCAGTTCTTC CASSPQTSSRSSYNEQFF TRBD2 TRBJ2-1 TRBV18 .
TGTGCCAGCAGTGGATTAGGGCAGGGTCAGCCCCAGCATTTT CASSGLGQGQPQHF . TRBJ1-5 TRBV2 few
TGTGCCAGCAGATACACAGGGGAGGATGGCTACACCTTC CASRYTGEDGYTF TRBD1 TRBJ1-2 TRBV5-4 .
TGTGCCAGCAGCCCCCAGATATCCTACAATGAGCAGTTCTTC CASSPQISYNEQFF . TRBJ2-1 TRBV11-2 few
TGTGCCAGCAGCTTACGATCCTACAGGGGCAATGAGCAGTTCTTC CASSLRSYRGNEQFF TRBD1 TRBJ2-1 TRBV2 many
TGTGCCAGCACGGGACAGGGGACGAGCTCTGGAAACACCATATATTTT CASTGQGTSSGNTIYF TRBD1 TRBJ1-3 TRBV7-8 .
TGTGCCAGCAGCTCGTCGTCGAGAGGGGGCCTAGGCACTGAAGCTTTCTTT CASSSSSRGGLGTEAFF TRBD1 TRBJ1-1 TRBV7-2 .
TGTGCCAGCAGCTTCTTTGGGGCCAACGTCCTGACTTTC CASSFFGANVLTF . TRBJ2-6 TRBV7-2 .
TGTGCCAGCAGTGTGGAGGGGAACGAGCAGTACTTC CASSVEGNEQYF . TRBJ2-7 TRBV2 .
TGTGCCAGTAGTGGCGGAAAAAACACTGAAGCTTTCTTT CASSGGKNTEAFF . TRBJ1-1 TRBV19 few
TGCGCCAGCAGATCCGGGTCCCCTTCCTCCGGGTTCTCCTACAATGAGCAGTTCTTC CASRSGSPSSGFSYNEQFF . TRBJ2-1 TRBV5-1 few
TGTGCCAGTAGTATAGGGACAGCGTCCTACAATGAGCAGTTCTTC CASSIGTASYNEQFF . TRBJ2-1 TRBV19 .
TGTGCCAGCAGCGTAACTGATAAATCCTACAATGAGCAGTTCTTC CASSVTDKSYNEQFF . TRBJ2-1 TRBV9 few